The TCR beta chain under discussion was sequenced for a study of cytomegalovirus exposure and HLA in healthy donors. With 0 bases clipped from V and 2 bases from J, the junction kept 4 bases outside the gene matches. CDR1 is KGHSH, CDR2 LQKENI, per germline. CDR3 length: 17 amino acids. As concerns this clone: Its target is unknown.

Study-wide results and limits: Cytomegalovirus status, reportedly, was diagnosed with high specificity and sensitivity by the classifier. Later work showed greater clonal expansion in HLA-associated TCR beta chains than in equally common others. A later analysis by the authors found several of the most significant clusters apparently linked to common viral pathogens.

13 Jbeta primers and 60 Vbeta primers were used for the PCR. TCRdb's table, derived via immunoSEQ multiplex PCR, lists solely in-frame clones and lacks some. The sample lists 200,000 or so clones, roughly 87% occurring once. The receptor was derived from a girl in the first two years of life in good health and CMV-seronegative. The chain employs TRBV18 and TRBJ2-3, with TRBD1 matching over 11 bases. The sequenced material came from PBMCs. The CDR3 coding sequence is TGTGCCAGCTCACCACCCCGGACAGGGGGCCTCACAGATACGCAGTATTTT. This encodes CASSPPRTGGLTDTQYF. Full variable domain (missing parts from reference TRBV18 and TRBJ2-3): NAGVMQNPRHLVRRRGQEARLRCSPMKGHSHVYWYRQLPEEGLKFMVYLQKENIIDESGMPKERFSAEFPKEGPSILRIQQVVRGDSAAYFCASSPPRTGGLTDTQYFGPGTRLTVL.